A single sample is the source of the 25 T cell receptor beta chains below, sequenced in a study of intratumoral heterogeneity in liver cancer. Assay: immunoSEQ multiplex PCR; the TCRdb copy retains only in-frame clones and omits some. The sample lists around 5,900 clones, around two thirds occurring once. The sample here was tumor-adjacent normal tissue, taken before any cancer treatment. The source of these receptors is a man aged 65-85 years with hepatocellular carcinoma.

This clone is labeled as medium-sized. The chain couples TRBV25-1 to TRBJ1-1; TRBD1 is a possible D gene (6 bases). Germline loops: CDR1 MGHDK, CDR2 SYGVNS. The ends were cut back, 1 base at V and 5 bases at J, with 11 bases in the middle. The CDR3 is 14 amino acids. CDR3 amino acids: CASSESGDATEAFF. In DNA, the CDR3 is TGTGCCAGCAGTGAATCAGGGGACGCAACTGAAGCTTTCTTT.

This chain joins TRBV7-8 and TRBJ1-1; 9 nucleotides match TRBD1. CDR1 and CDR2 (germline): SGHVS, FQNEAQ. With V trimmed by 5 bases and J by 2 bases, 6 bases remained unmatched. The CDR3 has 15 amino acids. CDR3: CASSRDRGENTEAFF. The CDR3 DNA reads TGTGCCAGCAGCAGAGACAGGGGGGAAAACACTGAAGCTTTCTTT. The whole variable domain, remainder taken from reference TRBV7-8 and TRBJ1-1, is GAGVSQSPRYKVAKRGQDVALRCDPISGHVSLFWYQQALGQGPEFLTYFQNEAQLDKSGLPSDRFFAERPEGSVSTLKIQRTQQEDSAVYLCASSRDRGENTEAFFGQGTRLTVV.

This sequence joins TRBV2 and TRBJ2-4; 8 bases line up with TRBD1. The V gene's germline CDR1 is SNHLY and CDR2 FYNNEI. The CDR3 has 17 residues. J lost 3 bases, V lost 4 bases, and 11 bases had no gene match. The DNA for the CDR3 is TGTGCCAGCAGTGCATCTAAGACAGGGGCAGTCAAAAACATTCAGTACTTC. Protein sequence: CASSASKTGAVKNIQYF.

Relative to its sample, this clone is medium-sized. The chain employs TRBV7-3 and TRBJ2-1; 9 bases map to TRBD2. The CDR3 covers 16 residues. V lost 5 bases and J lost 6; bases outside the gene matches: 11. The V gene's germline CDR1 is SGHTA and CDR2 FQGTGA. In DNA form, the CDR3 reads TGTGCCAGCAGCCCCTTGAGCAGCGGGGGGCCCAATGAGCAGTTCTTC. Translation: CASSPLSSGGPNEQFF.

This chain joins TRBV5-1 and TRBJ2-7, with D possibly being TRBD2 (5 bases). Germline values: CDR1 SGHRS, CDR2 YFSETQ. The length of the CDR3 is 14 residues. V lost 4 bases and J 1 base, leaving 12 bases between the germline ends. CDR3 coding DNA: TGCGCCAGCAGCCCGGAGGTAACTTCCTACGAGCAGTACTTC. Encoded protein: CASSPEVTSYEQYF.

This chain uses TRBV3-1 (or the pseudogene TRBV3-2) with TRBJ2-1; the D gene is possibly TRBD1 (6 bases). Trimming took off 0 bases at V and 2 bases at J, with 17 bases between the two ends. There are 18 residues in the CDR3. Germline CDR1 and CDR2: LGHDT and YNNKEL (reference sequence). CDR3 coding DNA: TGTGCCAGCAGCCAAGATATCGGTCAGGGGCCCCCCTACAATGAGCAGTTCTTC. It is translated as CASSQDIGQGPPYNEQFF.

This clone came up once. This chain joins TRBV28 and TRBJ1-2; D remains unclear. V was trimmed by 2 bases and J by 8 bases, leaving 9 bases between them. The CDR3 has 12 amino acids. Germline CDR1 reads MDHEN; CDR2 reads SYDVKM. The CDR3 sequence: CASSLEVLGYTF. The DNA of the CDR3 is TGTGCCAGCAGTTTAGAGGTATTGGGCTACACCTTC.

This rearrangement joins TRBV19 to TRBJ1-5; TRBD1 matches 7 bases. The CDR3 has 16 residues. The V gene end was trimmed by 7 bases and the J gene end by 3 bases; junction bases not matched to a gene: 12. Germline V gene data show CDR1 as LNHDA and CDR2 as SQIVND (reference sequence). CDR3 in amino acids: CASIPRGEGSNQPQHF. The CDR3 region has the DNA TGTGCCAGTATTCCCAGGGGGGAAGGTTCCAATCAGCCCCAGCATTTT.

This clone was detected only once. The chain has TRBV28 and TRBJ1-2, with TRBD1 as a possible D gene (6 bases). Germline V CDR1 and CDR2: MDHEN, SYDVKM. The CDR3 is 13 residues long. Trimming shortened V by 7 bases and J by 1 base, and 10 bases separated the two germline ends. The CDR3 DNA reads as TGTGCCAGCATCCCGGACAGTAACTATGGCTACACCTTC. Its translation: CASIPDSNYGYTF.

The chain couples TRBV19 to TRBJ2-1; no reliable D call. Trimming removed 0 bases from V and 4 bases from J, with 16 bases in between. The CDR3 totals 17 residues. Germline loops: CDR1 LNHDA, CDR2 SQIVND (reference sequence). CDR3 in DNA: TGTGCCAGTAGTATAGATTTGGTTCAGAGAAAGTACAATGAGCAGTTCTTC. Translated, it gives CASSIDLVQRKYNEQFF.

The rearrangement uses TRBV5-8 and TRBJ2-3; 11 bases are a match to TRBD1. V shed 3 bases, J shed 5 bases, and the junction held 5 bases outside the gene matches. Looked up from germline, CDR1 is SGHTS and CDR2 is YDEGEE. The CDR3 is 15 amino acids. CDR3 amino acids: CASSSGQGDRDTQYF. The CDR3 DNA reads TGTGCCAGCAGCTCGGGACAGGGGGACCGAGATACGCAGTATTTT. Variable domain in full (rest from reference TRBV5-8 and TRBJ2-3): EAGVTQSPTHLIKTRGQQATLRCSPISGHTSVYWYQQALGLGLQFLLWYDEGEERNRGNFPPRFSGRQFPNYSSELNVNALELEDSALYLCASSSGQGDRDTQYFGPGTRLTVL.

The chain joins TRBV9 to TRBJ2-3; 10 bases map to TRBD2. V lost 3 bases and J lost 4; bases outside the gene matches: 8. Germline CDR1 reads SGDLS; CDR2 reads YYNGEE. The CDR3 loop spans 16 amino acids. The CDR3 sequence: CASSAEGAGGPDTQYF. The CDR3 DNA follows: TGTGCCAGCAGCGCCGAGGGAGCGGGGGGGCCAGATACGCAGTATTTT.

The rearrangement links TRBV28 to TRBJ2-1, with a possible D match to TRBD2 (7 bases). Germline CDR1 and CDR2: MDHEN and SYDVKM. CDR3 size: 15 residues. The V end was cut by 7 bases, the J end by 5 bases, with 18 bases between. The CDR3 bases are TGTGCCAGCACCAATCTTGGGGGGGGGCACAATGAGCAGTTCTTC. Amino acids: CASTNLGGGHNEQFF.

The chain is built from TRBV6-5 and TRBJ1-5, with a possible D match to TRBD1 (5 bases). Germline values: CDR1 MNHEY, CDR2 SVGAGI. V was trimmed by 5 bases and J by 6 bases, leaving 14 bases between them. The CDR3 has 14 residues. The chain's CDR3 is CASSTRRGGQPQHF. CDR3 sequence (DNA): TGTGCCAGCAGTACTAGGAGGGGAGGTCAGCCCCAGCATTTT.

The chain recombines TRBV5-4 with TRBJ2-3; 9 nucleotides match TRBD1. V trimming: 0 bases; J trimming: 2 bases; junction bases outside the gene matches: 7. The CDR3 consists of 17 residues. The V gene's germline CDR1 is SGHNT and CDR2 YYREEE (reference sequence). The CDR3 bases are TGTGCCAGCAGCTTGGGCATGGACAGGGGAATCACAGATACGCAGTATTTT. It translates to CASSLGMDRGITDTQYF.

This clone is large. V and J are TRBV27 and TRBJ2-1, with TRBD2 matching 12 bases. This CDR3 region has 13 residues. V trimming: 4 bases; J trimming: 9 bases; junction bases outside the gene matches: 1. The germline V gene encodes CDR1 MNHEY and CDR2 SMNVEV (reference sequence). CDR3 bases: TGTGCCAGCAGTTCTAGCGGGAGGGGTGAGCAGTTCTTC. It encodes CASSSSGRGEQFF.

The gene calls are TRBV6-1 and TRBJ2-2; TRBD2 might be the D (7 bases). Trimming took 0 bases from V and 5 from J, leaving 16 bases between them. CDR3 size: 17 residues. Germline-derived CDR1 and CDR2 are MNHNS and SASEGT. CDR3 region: CASSEARGGAPTGELFF. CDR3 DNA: TGTGCCAGCAGTGAAGCGAGGGGGGGGGCCCCAACCGGGGAGCTGTTTTTT.

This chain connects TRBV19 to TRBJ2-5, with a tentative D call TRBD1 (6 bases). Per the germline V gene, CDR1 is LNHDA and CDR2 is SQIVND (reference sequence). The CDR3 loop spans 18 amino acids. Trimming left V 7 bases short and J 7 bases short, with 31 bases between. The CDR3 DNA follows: TGTGCCAGTACTAACGTGGGTCATCTGACAGGTAAGGATGGGACCCAGTACTTC. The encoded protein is CASTNVGHLTGKDGTQYF.

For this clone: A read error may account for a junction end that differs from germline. As DNA, the CDR3 is TGTGCCAGCACCCAAGGGTTGGGACTATCCTACGAGCAGTACTTC. Translated: CASTQGLGLSYEQYF. The chain employs TRBV3-1 (or the pseudogene TRBV3-2) and TRBJ2-7; TRBD2 matches at 7 bases. This CDR3 comprises 15 residues. Germline loops: CDR1 LGHDT, CDR2 YNNKEL (reference sequence).

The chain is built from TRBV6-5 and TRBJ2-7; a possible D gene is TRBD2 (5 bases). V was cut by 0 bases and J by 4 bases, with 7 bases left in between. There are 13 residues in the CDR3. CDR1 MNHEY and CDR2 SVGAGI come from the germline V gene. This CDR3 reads CASSYSTGYEQYF. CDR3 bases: TGTGCCAGCAGTTACTCGACGGGGTACGAGCAGTACTTC.

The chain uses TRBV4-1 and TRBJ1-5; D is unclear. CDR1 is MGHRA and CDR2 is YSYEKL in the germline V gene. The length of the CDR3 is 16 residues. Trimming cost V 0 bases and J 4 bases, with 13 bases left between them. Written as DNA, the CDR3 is TGCGCCAGCAGCCAAGAAATTGAGGGTTCTAATCAGCCCCAGCATTTT. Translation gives CASSQEIEGSNQPQHF.

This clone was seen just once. This CDR3 is CSATGLGEQYF. The CDR3, as DNA: TGCAGTGCTACCGGGTTGGGGGAGCAGTACTTC. The rearrangement joins TRBV20-1 to TRBJ2-7, with D unclear. Trimming pared 4 bases from V and 7 bases from J, leaving 11 bases between. From germline, CDR1 is DFQATT and CDR2 SNEGSKA (reference sequence). The CDR3 runs to 11 residues.

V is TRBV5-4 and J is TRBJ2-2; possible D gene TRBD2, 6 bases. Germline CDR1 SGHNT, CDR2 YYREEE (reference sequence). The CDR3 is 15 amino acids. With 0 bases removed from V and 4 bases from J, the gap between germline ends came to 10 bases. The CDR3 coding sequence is TGTGCCAGCAGCTTGGTTAGGGGAGGCACCGGGGAGCTGTTTTTT. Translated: CASSLVRGGTGELFF.

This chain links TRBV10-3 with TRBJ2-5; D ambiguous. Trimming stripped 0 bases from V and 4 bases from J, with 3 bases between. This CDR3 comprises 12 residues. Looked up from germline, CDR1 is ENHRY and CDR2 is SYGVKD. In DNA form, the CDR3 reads TGTGCCATCAGTGAGTCCGGAGAGACCCAGTACTTC. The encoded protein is CAISESGETQYF.

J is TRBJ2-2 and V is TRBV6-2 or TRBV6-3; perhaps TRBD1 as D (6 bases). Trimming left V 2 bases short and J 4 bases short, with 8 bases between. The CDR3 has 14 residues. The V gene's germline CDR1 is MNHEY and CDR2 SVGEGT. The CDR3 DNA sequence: TGTGCCAGCAGTTACACAGGGTTCACCGGGGAGCTGTTTTTT. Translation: CASSYTGFTGELFF.